The 11 T cell receptor beta chains below all came from one sample that was sequenced in a study of Ad26.COV2.S vaccination and SARS-CoV-2 variants listed by TCRdb under 2021. Library preparation was by the immunoSEQ multiplex PCR assay. TCRdb's version of the immuneACCESS table is confined to in-frame rearrangements and falls short of the full clone set. An unresolved V gene accounts for under half of the shortfall where checked; the remainder is of unknown origin. The sample table shows a few hundred thousand clones, and around 87% are seen once. Of the sample, approximately 3.3% falls within the top ten clones. The treatment or condition label here, explained by the study, means: 15 to 20 received Ad26.COV2.S at low or high dose, single or two shots; about 5 received placebo; per-sample allocation not given. For vaccine and placebo recipients, the sequenced repertoires came from samples collected on day 63 after the first injection.

The sample was peripheral blood, taken in a trial of Ad26.COV2.S vaccine versus placebo. The receptors were gathered from a person aged 18-60 years who received the Ad26.COV2.S COVID-19 vaccine or a placebo.

The CDR3 sequence is CASSSSDRSFYEQYF. The CDR3 bases are TGTGCCAGCAGCTCATCGGACAGATCTTTCTACGAGCAGTACTTC. The chain links TRBV9 to TRBJ2-7; TRBD1 might be the D (6 bases). V gave up 4 bases and J gave up 3 bases, with 17 bases separating them. CDR3 size: 15 residues. Germline lookup yields CDR1 SGDLS and CDR2 YYNGEE.

This chain joins TRBV7-3 and TRBJ2-1; 14 bases match TRBD2. Germline trimming cut 4 bases from V and 10 bases from J; bases unmatched to any gene: 3. The germline CDR1 and CDR2 sequences are SGHTA and FQGTGA. The CDR3 spans 14 residues. In DNA form, the CDR3 reads TGTGCCAGCAGCTCGGGACTAGCGGGGGCCGAGCAGTTCTTC. Protein: CASSSGLAGAEQFF.

The V and J genes are TRBV5-1 and TRBJ1-1, with D possibly TRBD1 on 5 matching bases. The V gene's germline CDR1 is SGHRS and CDR2 YFSETQ. V lost 2 bases to trimming and J lost 8 bases, with 7 bases between them. The CDR3 loop spans 11 amino acids. The CDR3 is CASSFRDEAFF. The CDR3 nucleotides are TGCGCCAGCAGCTTCCGGGACGAAGCTTTCTTT. The entire variable domain, with the rest obtained from reference TRBV5-1 and TRBJ1-1, is as follows: KAGVTQTPRYLIKTRGQQVTLSCSPISGHRSVSWYQQTPGQGLQFLFEYFSETQRNKGNFPGRFSGRQFSNSRSEMNVSTLELGDSALYLCASSFRDEAFFGQGTRLTVV.

This sequence joins TRBV7-2 and TRBJ1-3, with 7 bases aligning to TRBD1. In germline, CDR1 is SGHTA, CDR2 FQGNSA. The V and J ends lost 0 bases and 4 bases, in that order; junction bases with no gene match: 6. This CDR3 has 16 residues. The CDR3 reads CASSLALTGSGNTIYF. In nucleotides, the CDR3 is TGTGCCAGCAGCTTAGCCCTGACAGGGTCAGGAAACACCATATATTTT.

The genes are TRBV2 and TRBJ2-7; the D is unclear. The CDR3 length is 12 residues. V dropped 9 bases and J dropped 3 bases, with 12 bases sitting between them. CDR1 SNHLY and CDR2 FYNNEI come from the germline V gene. The CDR3 DNA reads TGTGCCAGTCAAGAAAATGACTACGAGCAGTACTTC. Amino acids: CASQENDYEQYF.

V is TRBV6-5 and J is TRBJ1-5, with 8 bases fitting TRBD1. Germline trimming cut 5 bases from V and 4 bases from J; bases unmatched to any gene: 7. Germline V gene sequence: CDR1 MNHEY, CDR2 SVGAGI. CDR3 size: 15 residues. The CDR3 DNA reads as TGTGCCAGCAGTCCTAAGACAGGGGCTAATCAGCCCCAGCATTTT. Its translation is CASSPKTGANQPQHF.

The chain carries TRBV5-4 and TRBJ2-3; 8 bases line up with TRBD1. Trimming removed 0 bases from V and 3 bases from J; junction bases left unmatched: 6. This CDR3 is 16 amino acids long. Germline V gene lookup returns CDR1 SGHNT and CDR2 YYREEE (reference sequence). This CDR3 is CASSLVRTGQTDTQYF. The DNA for the CDR3 is TGTGCCAGCAGCTTGGTCCGGACAGGGCAAACAGATACGCAGTATTTT.

The chain is built from TRBV19 and TRBJ1-5; D remains unclear. Germline CDR1 and CDR2: LNHDA and SQIVND (reference sequence). This CDR3 has 14 residues. V was cut by 1 base and J by 3 bases, with 7 bases left in between. The CDR3 region has the DNA TGTGCCAGTAGTATAGTAAGGGTCAATCAGCCCCAGCATTTT. Translation gives CASSIVRVNQPQHF.

The rearrangement uses TRBV2 and TRBJ2-5, with unresolved D. Trimming removed 8 bases at V and 1 base at J, with 11 bases between. This CDR3 spans 13 amino acids. Germline lookup yields CDR1 SNHLY and CDR2 FYNNEI. This chain's CDR3 is CASSMGIQETQYF. The CDR3 DNA reads TGTGCCAGCTCGATGGGGATCCAAGAGACCCAGTACTTC. Full variable domain (rest looked up from reference TRBV2 and TRBJ2-5): EPEVTQTPSHQVTQMGQEVILRCVPISNHLYFYWYRQILGQKVEFLVSFYNNEISEKSEIFDDQFSVERPDGSNFTLKIRSTKLEDSAMYFCASSMGIQETQYFGPGTRLLVL.

The chain has TRBV6-1 and TRBJ2-3; no clear D gene. V shed 0 bases and J shed 3 bases, with 1 base lying between them. Germline V CDR1 and CDR2: MNHNS, SASEGT. CDR3 length equals 12 residues. The chain's CDR3 is CASSEATDTQYF. The CDR3 DNA sequence: TGTGCCAGCAGTGAAGCAACAGATACGCAGTATTTT.

The CDR3 region has the DNA TGCAGTGCTAGTAGGCAAGGTCATGAGCAGTTCTTC. Protein sequence: CSASRQGHEQFF. The chain couples TRBV20-1 to TRBJ2-1; no reliable D call. CDR3 length: 12 amino acids. Germline V CDR1 and CDR2: DFQATT, SNEGSKA (reference sequence). V lost 3 bases and J 8 bases, leaving 11 bases between the germline ends.